The present T cell receptor (beta chain) was sequenced within a study of blood T cell repertoires in COVID-19. The CDR3 extends over 15 amino acids. Trimming took 1 base from V and 3 from J; bases not matched to a gene: 5. Germline CDR1 and CDR2: GTSNPN and SVGIG (reference sequence). Participants spanned ages about 18 to 90 years and resided in 20 to 30 US areas. Participants were placed into cohorts based on the clinical history they reported. Original methodology: Using reference gene primer amplification, nucleated cell counts were estimated. Clones were read by immunoSEQ multiplex PCR, and TCRdb kept only the in-frame ones, dropping some. The V and J calls and clone size were taken over from that table, and D and trimming were inferred from the DNA. The sample has about 140,000 clones; around 86% are singletons.

The chain recombines TRBV30 with TRBJ1-5; TRBD1 aligns across 8 bases. This TCR was recovered from a middle-aged man who had recovered from COVID-19. The sequencing input was PBMCs or T cells enriched from blood (not recorded which). In DNA, the CDR3 is TGTGCCTGGAGTGACTGGACAGGGTTCAATCAGCCCCAGCATTTT. Translated: CAWSDWTGFNQPQHF.